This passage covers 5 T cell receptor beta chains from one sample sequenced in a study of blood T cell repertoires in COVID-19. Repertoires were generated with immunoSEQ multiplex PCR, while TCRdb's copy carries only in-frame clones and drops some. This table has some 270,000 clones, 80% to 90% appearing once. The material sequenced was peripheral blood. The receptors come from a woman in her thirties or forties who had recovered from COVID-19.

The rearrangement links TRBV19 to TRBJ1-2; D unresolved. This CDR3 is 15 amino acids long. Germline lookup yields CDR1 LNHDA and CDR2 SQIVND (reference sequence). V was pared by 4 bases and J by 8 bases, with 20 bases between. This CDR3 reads CASSTAARNAGGYTF. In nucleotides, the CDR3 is TGTGCCAGTAGTACAGCGGCGCGGAATGCAGGCGGCTACACCTTC.

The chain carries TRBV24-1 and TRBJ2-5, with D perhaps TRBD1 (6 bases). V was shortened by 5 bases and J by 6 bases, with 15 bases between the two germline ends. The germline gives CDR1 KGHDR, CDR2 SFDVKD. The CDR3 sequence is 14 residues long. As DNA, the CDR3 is TGTGCCACCAGTGGAAAACAGGGCTCTCAGACCCAGTACTTC. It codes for CATSGKQGSQTQYF.

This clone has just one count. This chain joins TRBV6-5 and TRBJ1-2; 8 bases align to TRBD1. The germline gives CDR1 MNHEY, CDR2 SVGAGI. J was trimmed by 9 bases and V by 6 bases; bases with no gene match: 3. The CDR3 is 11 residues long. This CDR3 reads CASRDRESYTF. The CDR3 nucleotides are TGTGCCAGCAGGGACAGGGAAAGCTACACCTTC.

CDR3 in amino acids: CASSYGVLYEQYF. The CDR3 DNA is TGTGCCAGCAGCTACGGGGTCCTCTACGAGCAGTACTTC. The chain employs TRBV5-4 and TRBJ2-7; possibly TRBD2 for D (5 bases). Germline assignment: CDR1 SGHNT and CDR2 YYREEE (reference sequence). Trimming pared 3 bases from V and 3 bases from J, leaving 10 bases between. The length of the CDR3 is 13 residues.

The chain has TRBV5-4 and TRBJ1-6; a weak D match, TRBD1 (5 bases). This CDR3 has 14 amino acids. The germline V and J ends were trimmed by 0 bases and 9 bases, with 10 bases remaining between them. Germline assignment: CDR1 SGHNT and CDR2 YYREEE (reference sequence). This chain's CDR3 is CASSLAAGGSPLHF. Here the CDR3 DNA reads TGTGCCAGCAGCTTGGCTGCGGGGGGTTCACCCCTCCACTTT.